A selection of T cell receptor beta chains follows, all from one sample in a study of T cells in Graves' hyperthyroidism and ophthalmopathy. One entry per CDR3 protein results from TCRdb running MiXCR on the multiplex PCR reads. This table holds fewer than 450,000 distinct CDR3 sequences, around 15% found once. The sequenced sample was blood. The receptors shown here come from a man aged 45-65 years with Graves' ophthalmopathy. The CDR3 runs from the conserved cysteine through the conserved F or W. The D gene is left open where the match is weak. Some rows mark clone size as missing; the rest say once, few, many or name a class of expanded clone.

J gene | clone size | V gene | D gene | CDR3 DNA | CDR3 protein
TRBJ2-4 | many | TRBV20-1 | TRBD2 | TGCAGTGCTAGAGATCTGCGGGAGGGCCTGGACATTCAGTACTTC | CSARDLREGLDIQYF
TRBJ2-7 | many | TRBV3-1 | NA | TGTGCCAGCAGCCAAGTTGGCCAGGGTATGGGTGAGCAGTACTTC | CASSQVGQGMGEQYF
TRBJ2-7 | NA | TRBV9 | TRBD2 | TGTGCCAGCAGCGTAGACGGGGAGGGCGAGCAGTACTTC | CASSVDGEGEQYF
TRBJ1-3 | many | TRBV30 | NA | TGTGCCTGGAGTGGAATCGGACTGGTATATTTT | CAWSGIGLVYF
TRBJ2-1 | many | TRBV11-2 | NA | TGTGCCAGCAGCTTAGATTTGTTGGGACCCCGAAATACAAACAATGAGCAGTTCTTC | CASSLDLLGPRNTNNEQFF
TRBJ2-1 | many | TRBV2 | TRBD1 | TGTGCCAGCAGGGGACAGGGCTACAATGACCAGTTCTTC | CASRGQGYNDQFF
TRBJ1-5 | few | TRBV28 | NA | TGTGCCAGCAGTCTTGGAGGACAGTACAATCAGCCCCAGCATTTT | CASSLGGQYNQPQHF
TRBJ1-1 | NA | TRBV5-6 | NA | TGTGCCAGCTACCACCCAGGGGACACTGAAGCTTTCTTT | CASYHPGDTEAFF
TRBJ1-3 | many | TRBV7-8 | NA | TGTGCCAGCAGCTTGAAACTCTCTGGAAACACCATATATTTT | CASSLKLSGNTIYF
TRBJ2-1 | NA | TRBV18 | NA | TGTGCCAGCTCACCGGAGGGCTTGGGTGAGCAGTTCTTC | CASSPEGLGEQFF